Presented here are 13 T cell receptor beta chains from one specimen sequenced in a study of CD8 T cells in Susac syndrome. Reverse transcription used roughly 0.45 to 1 ug RNA and random hexamers. TCRdb reprocessed the immunoSEQ multiplex PCR reads with MiXCR, giving one entry per CDR3 protein. This table holds about 69,000 distinct CDR3 sequences, 85% to 95% found once. Sequenced: CD8+ T cells from PBMCs. These TCRs come from a human donor in good health.

The rearrangement links TRBV2 to TRBJ2-1; 10 nucleotides align to TRBD1. J was trimmed by 8 bases and V by 3 bases; bases with no gene match: 10. The CDR3 has 16 residues. CDR1 and CDR2 from the germline V gene are SNHLY and FYNNEI. The CDR3 region has the DNA TGTGCCAGCAGTGAGACGGGGACAGGGGTTTTGGATGAGCAGTTCTTC. Its protein product is CASSETGTGVLDEQFF.

This chain connects TRBV13 to TRBJ1-1; D is unresolved. The CDR3 runs 15 residues. V was shortened by 1 base and J by 2 bases, with 11 bases between the two germline ends. Germline values: CDR1 PRHDT, CDR2 FYEKMQ (reference sequence). CDR3 DNA sequence: TGTGCCAGCAGCTTAGACCTCTCTCCAAACACTGAAGCTTTCTTT. It translates to CASSLDLSPNTEAFF.

V is TRBV5-1 and J is TRBJ2-7; 10 positions match TRBD2. Trimming removed 4 bases from V and 6 bases from J; junction bases left unmatched: 7. Germline V gene lookup returns CDR1 SGHRS and CDR2 YFSETQ. The CDR3 totals 14 residues. This CDR3 is CASSPGTSAVEQYV. In nucleotides, the CDR3 is TGCGCCAGCAGCCCTGGGACTAGCGCCGTCGAGCAGTACGTC.

This clonotype appeared a single time. The rearrangement joins TRBV7-2 to TRBJ1-2, with 8 positions matching TRBD1. Germline V gene lookup returns CDR1 SGHTA and CDR2 FQGNSA. CDR3 length equals 16 residues. Unmatched junction bases numbered 14, after V lost 5 bases and J lost 6 bases. As DNA, the CDR3 is TGTGCCAGCAGCCCCGGACAGGGTTGGAGGAGGGATGGCTACACCTTC. Its protein product is CASSPGQGWRRDGYTF.

The chain employs TRBV10-3 and TRBJ1-2, with D possibly being TRBD1 (6 bases). The CDR3 is 13 amino acids. Germline V gene sequence: CDR1 ENHRY, CDR2 SYGVKD. The ends were cut back, 0 bases at V and 6 bases at J, with 8 bases in the middle. CDR3: CAISESNRDGYTF. The CDR3 DNA reads TGTGCCATCAGTGAGTCGAACAGGGATGGCTACACCTTC.

This chain links TRBV27 with TRBJ2-6; tentative D call: TRBD1 (5 bases). The germline V gene encodes CDR1 MNHEY and CDR2 SMNVEV (reference sequence). V dropped 3 bases and J dropped 0 bases, with 15 bases sitting between them. CDR3 length: 18 residues. CDR3 residues: CASSLWGPPLSGANVLTF. CDR3 nucleotides: TGTGCCAGCAGTTTGTGGGGCCCCCCCCTCTCTGGGGCCAACGTCCTGACTTTC.

The V call is TRBV2, the J call TRBJ2-7, with D perhaps TRBD1 (6 bases). This CDR3 has 13 amino acids. CDR1 and CDR2 (germline): SNHLY, FYNNEI. With 6 bases removed from V and 1 base from J, the gap between germline ends came to 10 bases. The CDR3 loop reads CASRDTGSYEQYF. The CDR3 bases are TGTGCCAGCAGGGATACAGGGTCCTACGAGCAGTACTTC.

This sequence joins TRBV7-9 and TRBJ2-2; D not certain. CDR3 size: 11 residues. Trimming took off 5 bases at V and 7 bases at J, with 5 bases between the two ends. Germline CDR1 is SEHNR and CDR2 is FQNEAQ (reference sequence). DNA of the CDR3: TGTGCCAGCAGCCTCCGCGGGGAGCTGTTTTTT. This codes for CASSLRGELFF.

The V call is TRBV9, the J call TRBJ2-2, with TRBD2 identical over 13 bases. The length of the CDR3 is 18 residues. Germline V gene sequence: CDR1 SGDLS, CDR2 YYNGEE. V dropped 6 bases and J dropped 0; count of bases not matched to a gene: 8. CDR3 sequence (DNA): TGTGCCAGCAAGGACGGACTAGCGGGGGCCGCGAACACCGGGGAGCTGTTTTTT. This sequence encodes CASKDGLAGAANTGELFF.

V gene TRBV27 combines with J gene TRBJ2-7, with a tentative D call TRBD1 (6 bases). This CDR3 is built from 13 residues. In germline, CDR1 is MNHEY, CDR2 SMNVEV (reference sequence). V was cut by 3 bases and J by 5 bases, with 11 bases left in between. This CDR3 is CASSFPGHNEQYF. In DNA form, the CDR3 reads TGTGCCAGCAGTTTCCCGGGACACAACGAGCAGTACTTC.

The chain uses TRBV4-3 and TRBJ2-3; perhaps TRBD1 as D (5 bases). Germline CDR1 and CDR2: LGHNA and YSLEER. The length of the CDR3 is 16 residues. V lost 0 bases and J 10 bases, leaving 20 bases between the germline ends. CDR3 bases: TGCGCCAGCAGCCAAGATGCAGGGTCGGCTGGGGTTCCGCAGTATTTT. Translating it yields CASSQDAGSAGVPQYF.

The chain employs TRBV30 and TRBJ2-1; possibly TRBD1 or TRBD2 for D (5 bases each). Germline loops: CDR1 GTSNPN, CDR2 SVGIG (reference sequence). The V gene lost 5 bases and the J gene lost 12 bases, with 11 bases spanning the gap. CDR3 length equals 10 residues. CDR3 DNA sequence: TGTGCCTGGGACACGGGGACGCAGTTCTTC. This encodes CAWDTGTQFF.

V usage is TRBV3-1 and J usage is TRBJ2-7; tentative D call: TRBD2 (5 bases). The ends were cut back, 4 bases at V and 6 bases at J, with 10 bases in the middle. CDR1 is LGHDT and CDR2 is YNNKEL in the germline V gene (reference sequence). CDR3 length equals 12 residues. The chain's CDR3 is CASSPHRGEQYF. CDR3 bases: TGTGCCAGCAGCCCGCACCGGGGCGAGCAGTACTTC.